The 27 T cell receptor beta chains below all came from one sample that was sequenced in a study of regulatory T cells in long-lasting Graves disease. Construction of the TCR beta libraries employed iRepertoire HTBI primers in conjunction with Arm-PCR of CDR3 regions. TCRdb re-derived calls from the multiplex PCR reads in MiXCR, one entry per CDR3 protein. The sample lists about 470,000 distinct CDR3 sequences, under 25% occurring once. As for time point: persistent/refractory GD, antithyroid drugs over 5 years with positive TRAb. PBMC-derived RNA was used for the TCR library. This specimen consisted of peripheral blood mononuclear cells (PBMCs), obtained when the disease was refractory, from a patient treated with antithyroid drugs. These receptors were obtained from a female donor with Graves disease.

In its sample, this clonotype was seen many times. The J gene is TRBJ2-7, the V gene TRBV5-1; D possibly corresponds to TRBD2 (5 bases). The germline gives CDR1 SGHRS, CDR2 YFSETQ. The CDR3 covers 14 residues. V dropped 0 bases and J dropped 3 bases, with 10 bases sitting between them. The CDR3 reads CASSLVGRDYEQYF. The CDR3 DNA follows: TGCGCCAGCAGCTTGGTTGGACGGGACTACGAGCAGTACTTC. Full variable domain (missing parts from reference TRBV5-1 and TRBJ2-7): KAGVTQTPRYLIKTRGQQVTLSCSPISGHRSVSWYQQTPGQGLQFLFEYFSETQRNKGNFPGRFSGRQFSNSRSEMNVSTLELGDSALYLCASSLVGRDYEQYFGPGTRLTVT.

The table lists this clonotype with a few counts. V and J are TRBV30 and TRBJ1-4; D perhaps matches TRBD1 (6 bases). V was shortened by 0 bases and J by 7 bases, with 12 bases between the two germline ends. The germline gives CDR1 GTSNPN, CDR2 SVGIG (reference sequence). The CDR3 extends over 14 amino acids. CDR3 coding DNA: TGTGCCTGGAGTGTATGGGGGCGAGGTGAAAAACTGTTTTTT. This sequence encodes CAWSVWGRGEKLFF.

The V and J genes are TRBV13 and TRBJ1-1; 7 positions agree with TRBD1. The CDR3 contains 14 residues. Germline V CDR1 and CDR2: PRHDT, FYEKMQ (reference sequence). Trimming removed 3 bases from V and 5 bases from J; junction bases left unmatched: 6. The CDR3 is CASSFEGAGTEAFF. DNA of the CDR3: TGTGCCAGCAGCTTTGAGGGGGCTGGGACTGAAGCTTTCTTT.

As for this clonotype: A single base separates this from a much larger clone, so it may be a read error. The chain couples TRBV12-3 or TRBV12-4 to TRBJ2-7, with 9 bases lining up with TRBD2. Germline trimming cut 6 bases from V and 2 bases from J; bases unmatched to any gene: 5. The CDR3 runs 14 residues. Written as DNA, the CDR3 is TGTGCCAGCAGCGGTGGCGGGAGGGCCTACGAGCAGTACTTC. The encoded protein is CASSGGGRAYEQYF.

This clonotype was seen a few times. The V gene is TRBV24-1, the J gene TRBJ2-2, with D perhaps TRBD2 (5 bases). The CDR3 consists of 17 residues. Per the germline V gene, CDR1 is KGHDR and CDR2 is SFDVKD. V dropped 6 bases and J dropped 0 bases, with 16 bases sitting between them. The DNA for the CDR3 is TGTGCCACCAGTAAAAGGCTGGCGGGCTCGAACACCGGGGAGCTGTTTTTT. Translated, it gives CATSKRLAGSNTGELFF.

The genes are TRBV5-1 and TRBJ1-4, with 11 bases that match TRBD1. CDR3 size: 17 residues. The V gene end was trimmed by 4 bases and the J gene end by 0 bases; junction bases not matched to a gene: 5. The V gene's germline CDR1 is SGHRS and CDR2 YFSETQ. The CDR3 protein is CASSMDRGHPTNEKLFF. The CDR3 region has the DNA TGCGCCAGCAGCATGGACAGGGGGCATCCAACTAATGAAAAACTGTTTTTT.

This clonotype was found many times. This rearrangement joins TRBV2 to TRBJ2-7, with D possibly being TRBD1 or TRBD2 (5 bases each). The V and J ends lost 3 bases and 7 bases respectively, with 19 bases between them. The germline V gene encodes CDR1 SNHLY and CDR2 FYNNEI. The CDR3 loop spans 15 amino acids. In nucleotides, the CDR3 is TGTGCCAGCAGTGAGAGGACGGCGCGTGGGGGAGAGCAGTACTTC. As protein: CASSERTARGGEQYF.

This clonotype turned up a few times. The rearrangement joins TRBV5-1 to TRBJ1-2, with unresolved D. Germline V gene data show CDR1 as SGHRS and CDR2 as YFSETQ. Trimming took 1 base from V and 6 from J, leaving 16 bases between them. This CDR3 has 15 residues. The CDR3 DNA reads TGCGCCAGCAGCTTGAGTACAGCCATCGGGGATGGCTACACCTTC. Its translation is CASSLSTAIGDGYTF. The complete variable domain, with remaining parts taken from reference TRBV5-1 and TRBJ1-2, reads KAGVTQTPRYLIKTRGQQVTLSCSPISGHRSVSWYQQTPGQGLQFLFEYFSETQRNKGNFPGRFSGRQFSNSRSEMNVSTLELGDSALYLCASSLSTAIGDGYTFGSGTRLTVV.

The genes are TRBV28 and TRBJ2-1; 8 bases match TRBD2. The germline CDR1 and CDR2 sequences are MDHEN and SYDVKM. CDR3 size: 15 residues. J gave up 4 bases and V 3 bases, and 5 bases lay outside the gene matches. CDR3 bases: TGTGCCAGCAGTTTGCCGGGAGGGAATTACAATGAGCAGTTCTTC. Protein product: CASSLPGGNYNEQFF.

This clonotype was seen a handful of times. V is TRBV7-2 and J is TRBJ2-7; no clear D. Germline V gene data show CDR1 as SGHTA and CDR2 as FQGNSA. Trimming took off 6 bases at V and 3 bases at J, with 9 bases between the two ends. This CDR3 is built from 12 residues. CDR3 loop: CASSFGFYEQYF. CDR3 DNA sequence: TGTGCCAGCAGTTTCGGCTTCTACGAGCAGTACTTC.

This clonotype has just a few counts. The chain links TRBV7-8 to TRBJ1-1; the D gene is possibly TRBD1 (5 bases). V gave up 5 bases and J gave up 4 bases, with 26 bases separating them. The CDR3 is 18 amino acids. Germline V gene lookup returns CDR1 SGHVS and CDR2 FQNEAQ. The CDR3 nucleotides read TGTGCCAGCAGCGCCTCCAGGGACCCTAGATCCAATCCCACTGAAGCTTTCTTT. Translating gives CASSASRDPRSNPTEAFF.

The CDR3 sequence is CASSLSLAGREFF. The DNA of the CDR3 is TGTGCCAGCAGCCTAAGTCTAGCGGGCCGGGAGTTCTTC. The J gene is TRBJ2-1, the V gene TRBV7-6, with 8 bases that match TRBD2. V lost 5 bases and J lost 14; bases outside the gene matches: 11. Germline CDR1 is SGHVS and CDR2 is FNYEAQ. CDR3 length equals 13 residues.

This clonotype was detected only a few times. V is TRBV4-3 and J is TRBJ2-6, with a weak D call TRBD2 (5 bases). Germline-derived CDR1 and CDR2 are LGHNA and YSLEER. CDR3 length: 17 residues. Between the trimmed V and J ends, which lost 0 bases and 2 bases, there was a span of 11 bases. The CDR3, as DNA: TGCGCCAGCAGCCAAGATTATCCAGCGGCTGGGGCCAACGTCCTGACTTTC. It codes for CASSQDYPAAGANVLTF.

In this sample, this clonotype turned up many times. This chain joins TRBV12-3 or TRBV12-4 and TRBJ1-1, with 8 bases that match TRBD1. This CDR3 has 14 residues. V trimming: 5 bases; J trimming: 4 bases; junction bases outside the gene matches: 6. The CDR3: CASSLDRAGTEAFF. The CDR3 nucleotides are TGTGCCAGCAGTCTGGACAGGGCCGGCACTGAAGCTTTCTTT.

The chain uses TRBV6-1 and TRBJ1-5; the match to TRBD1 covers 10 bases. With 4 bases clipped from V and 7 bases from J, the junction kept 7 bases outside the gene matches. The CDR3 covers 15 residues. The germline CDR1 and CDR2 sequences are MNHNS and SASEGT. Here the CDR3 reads CASSAGTGALQPQHF. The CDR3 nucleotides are TGTGCCAGCAGTGCCGGGACAGGGGCATTGCAGCCCCAGCATTTT.

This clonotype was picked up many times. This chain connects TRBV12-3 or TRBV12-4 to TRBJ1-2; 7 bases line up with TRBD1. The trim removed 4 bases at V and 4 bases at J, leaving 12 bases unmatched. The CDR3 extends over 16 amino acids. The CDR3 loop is CASSWLGGGDSYGYTF. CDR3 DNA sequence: TGTGCCAGCAGTTGGCTAGGGGGCGGCGACAGCTATGGCTACACCTTC.

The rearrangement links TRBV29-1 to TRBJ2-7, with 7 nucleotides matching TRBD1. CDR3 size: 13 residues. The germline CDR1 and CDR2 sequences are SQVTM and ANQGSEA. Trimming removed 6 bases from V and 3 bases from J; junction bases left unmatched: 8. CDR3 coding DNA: TGCAGCGTCCTCACGGGGACAGACTACGAGCAGTACTTC. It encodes CSVLTGTDYEQYF.

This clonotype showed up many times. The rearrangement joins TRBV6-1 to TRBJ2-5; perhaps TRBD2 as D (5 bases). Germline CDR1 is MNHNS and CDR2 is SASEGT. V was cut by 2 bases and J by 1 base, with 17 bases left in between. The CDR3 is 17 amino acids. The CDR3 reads CASSENSVGRSQETQYF. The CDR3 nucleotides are TGTGCCAGCAGTGAAAATTCGGTGGGGAGATCCCAAGAGACCCAGTACTTC.

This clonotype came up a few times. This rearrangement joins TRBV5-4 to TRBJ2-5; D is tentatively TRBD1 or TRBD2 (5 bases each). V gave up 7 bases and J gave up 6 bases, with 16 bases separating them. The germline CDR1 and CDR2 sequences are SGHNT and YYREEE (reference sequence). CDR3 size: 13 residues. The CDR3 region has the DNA TGTGCCAGCCGCTCACGGGGCATGAAGACCCAGTACTTC. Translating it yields CASRSRGMKTQYF.

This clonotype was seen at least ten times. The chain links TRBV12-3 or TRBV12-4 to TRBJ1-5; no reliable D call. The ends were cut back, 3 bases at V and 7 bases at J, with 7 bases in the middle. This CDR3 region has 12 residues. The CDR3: CASSLARQPQHF. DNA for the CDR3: TGTGCCAGCAGTTTGGCAAGACAGCCCCAGCATTTT.

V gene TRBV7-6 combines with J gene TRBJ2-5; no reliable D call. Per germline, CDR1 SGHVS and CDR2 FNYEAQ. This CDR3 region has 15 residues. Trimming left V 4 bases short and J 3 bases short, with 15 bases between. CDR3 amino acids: CASSSGSVEKETQYF. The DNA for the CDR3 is TGTGCCAGCAGCTCAGGTAGTGTGGAGAAAGAGACCCAGTACTTC.

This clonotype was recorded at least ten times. The CDR3 loop is CASRDRTNSGYGYTF. For the CDR3, the DNA is TGTGCCAGCAGGGACAGGACAAACTCTGGCTATGGCTACACCTTC. The rearrangement uses TRBV2 and TRBJ1-2, with 7 bases matching TRBD1. V was pared by 6 bases and J by 4 bases, with 11 bases of the junction left unmatched. Germline-derived CDR1 and CDR2 are SNHLY and FYNNEI. The CDR3 contains 15 residues.

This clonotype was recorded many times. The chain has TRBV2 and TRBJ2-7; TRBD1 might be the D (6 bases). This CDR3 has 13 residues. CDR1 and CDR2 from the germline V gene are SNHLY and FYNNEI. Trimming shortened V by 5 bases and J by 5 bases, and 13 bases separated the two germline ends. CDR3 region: CASSWTETNEQYF. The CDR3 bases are TGTGCCAGCAGTTGGACAGAAACTAACGAGCAGTACTTC.

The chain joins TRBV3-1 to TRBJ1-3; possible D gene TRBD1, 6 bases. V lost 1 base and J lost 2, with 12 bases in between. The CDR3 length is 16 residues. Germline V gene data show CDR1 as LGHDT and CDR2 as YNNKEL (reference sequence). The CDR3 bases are TGTGCCAGCAGCCAAGGCCCAGGGGAAGCTGGAAACACCATATATTTT. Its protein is CASSQGPGEAGNTIYF.

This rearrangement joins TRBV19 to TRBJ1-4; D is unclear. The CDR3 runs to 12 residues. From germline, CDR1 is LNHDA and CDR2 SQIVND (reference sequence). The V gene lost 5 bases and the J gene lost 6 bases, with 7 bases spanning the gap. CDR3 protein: CASSVRDEKLFF. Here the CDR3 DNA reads TGTGCCAGTAGTGTCAGAGATGAAAAACTGTTTTTT.

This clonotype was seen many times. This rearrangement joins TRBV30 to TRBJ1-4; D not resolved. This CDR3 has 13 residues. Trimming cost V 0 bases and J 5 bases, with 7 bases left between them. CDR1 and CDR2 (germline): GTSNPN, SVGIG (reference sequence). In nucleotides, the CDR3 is TGTGCCTGGAGTGTGGGTATCAATGAAAAACTGTTTTTT. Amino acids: CAWSVGINEKLFF. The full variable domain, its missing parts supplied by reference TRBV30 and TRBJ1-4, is SQTIHQWPATLVQPVGSPLSLECTVEGTSNPNLYWYRQAAGRGLQLLFYSVGIGQISSEVPQNLSASRPQDRQFILSSKKLLLSDSGFYLCAWSVGINEKLFFGSGTQLSVL.

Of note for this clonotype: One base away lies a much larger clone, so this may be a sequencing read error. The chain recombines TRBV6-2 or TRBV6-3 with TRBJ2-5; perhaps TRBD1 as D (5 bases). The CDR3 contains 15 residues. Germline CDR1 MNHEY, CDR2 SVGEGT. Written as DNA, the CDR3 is TGTGCCGGCAGTTACCTACAGGCTATCCAAGAGACCCAGTACTTC. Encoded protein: CAGSYLQAIQETQYF.